This TCR beta chain was sequenced in a study of T cells in Graves' hyperthyroidism and ophthalmopathy. The V gene's germline CDR1 is MNHEY and CDR2 SMNVEV (reference sequence). V shed 10 bases and J 5 bases; nucleotides not matched to a gene: 10. CDR3 length: 14 amino acids. TCR beta CDR3 region amplification was performed from RNA transcripts. HTBI primers drove first-round RT-PCR of the TCR CDR3. Via MiXCR, TCRdb re-called the multiplex PCR reads, giving one row per CDR3 protein. The top ten clones hold around 30% of a sample with 200,000 to 250,000 distinct CDR3 sequences, less than 20% of them seen once. This clonotype was counted a few times. Its antigen is unidentified. Findings and caveats of the study: Ophthalmopathy was predicted by the model a median of approximately 6 months ahead of onset. A 13 V-J signature model discriminated ophthalmopathy versus stable hyperthyroidism.

A Clinical Activity Score of at least 3, a NOSPECS grade of at least 4 and a duration under 3 months were recorded in the ophthalmopathy patients. Diagnoses used clinical symptoms, serum thyroxine and TRAb, thyroid ultrasound and orbital computed tomography. The chain couples TRBV27 to TRBJ2-3, with 9 bases identical to TRBD2. What was sequenced was blood. The TCR sequence derives from a woman between 18 and 30 years old with Graves' ophthalmopathy. In nucleotides, the CDR3 is TGTGCCACCCTAGCGGGACGGGGGGGAGATACGCAGTATTTT. As protein: CATLAGRGGDTQYF.